This T cell receptor (beta chain) derives from a study of control samples from healthy donors and cancer patients. Measured with immunoSEQ multiplex PCR; TCRdb has only the in-frame clones, and not every one. The data contain 150,000 to 200,000 clones, about 90% of them singletons. Source material: blood. This TCR was recovered from a man aged 25-45 years in good health.

Here the CDR3 reads CASSLPGNYGYTF. DNA of the CDR3: TGTGCCAGCAGTTTGCCCGGGAACTATGGCTACACCTTC. J is TRBJ1-2 and V is TRBV12-3 or TRBV12-4; D is ambiguous. Trimming removed 3 bases at V and 2 bases at J, with 7 bases between. There are 13 residues in the CDR3.